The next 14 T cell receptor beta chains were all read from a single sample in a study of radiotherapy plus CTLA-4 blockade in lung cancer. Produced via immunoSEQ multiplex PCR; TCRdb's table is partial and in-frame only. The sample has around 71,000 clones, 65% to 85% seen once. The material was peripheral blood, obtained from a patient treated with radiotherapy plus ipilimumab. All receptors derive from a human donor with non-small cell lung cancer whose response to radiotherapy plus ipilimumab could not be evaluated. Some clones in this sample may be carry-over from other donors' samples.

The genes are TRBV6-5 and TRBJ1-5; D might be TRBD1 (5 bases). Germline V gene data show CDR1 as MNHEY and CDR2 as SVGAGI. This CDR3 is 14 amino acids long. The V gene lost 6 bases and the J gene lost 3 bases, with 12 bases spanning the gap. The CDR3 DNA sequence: TGTGCCAGCAGCGACCGGGGGATCAATCAGCCCCAGCATTTT. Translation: CASSDRGINQPQHF.

CDR3 coding DNA: TGTGCCAGCAGCCCGGGGACAGCCAACTCTGGAAACACCATATATTTT. Amino acid sequence: CASSPGTANSGNTIYF. The chain is built from TRBV28 and TRBJ1-3; 7 nucleotides agree with TRBD1. The CDR3 is 16 amino acids. Germline V gene data show CDR1 as MDHEN and CDR2 as SYDVKM. V lost 6 bases to trimming and J lost 0 bases; unmatched junction nucleotides: 8.

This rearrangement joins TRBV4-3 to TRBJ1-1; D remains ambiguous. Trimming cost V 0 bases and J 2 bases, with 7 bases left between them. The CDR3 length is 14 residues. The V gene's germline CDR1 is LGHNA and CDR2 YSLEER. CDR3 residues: CASSQDNLNTEAFF. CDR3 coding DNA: TGCGCCAGCAGCCAAGATAACCTAAACACTGAAGCTTTCTTT.

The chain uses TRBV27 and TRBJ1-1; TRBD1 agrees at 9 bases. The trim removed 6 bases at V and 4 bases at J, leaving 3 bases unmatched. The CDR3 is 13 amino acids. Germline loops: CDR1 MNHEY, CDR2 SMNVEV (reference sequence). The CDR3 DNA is TGTGCCAGCAGGATACAGGGGGCCACTGAAGCTTTCTTT. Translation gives CASRIQGATEAFF.

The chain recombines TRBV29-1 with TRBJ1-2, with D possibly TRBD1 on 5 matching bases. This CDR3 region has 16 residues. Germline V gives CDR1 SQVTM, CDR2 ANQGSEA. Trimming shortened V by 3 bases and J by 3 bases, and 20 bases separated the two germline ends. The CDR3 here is CSVEVGLGQGDYGYTF. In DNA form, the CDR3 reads TGCAGCGTTGAGGTGGGATTGGGGCAGGGTGACTATGGCTACACCTTC.

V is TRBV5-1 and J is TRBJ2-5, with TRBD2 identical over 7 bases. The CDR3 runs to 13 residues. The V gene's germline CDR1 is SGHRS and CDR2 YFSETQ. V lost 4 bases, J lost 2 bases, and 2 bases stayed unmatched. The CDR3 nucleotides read TGCGCCAGCAGCGGGGAGGGGCAAGAGACCCAGTACTTC. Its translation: CASSGEGQETQYF.

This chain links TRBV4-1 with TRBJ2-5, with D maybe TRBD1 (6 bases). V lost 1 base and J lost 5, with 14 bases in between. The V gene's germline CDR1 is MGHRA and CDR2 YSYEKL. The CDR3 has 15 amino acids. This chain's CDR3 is CASSQVAGELETQYF. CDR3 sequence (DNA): TGCGCCAGCAGCCAAGTTGCAGGGGAGTTGGAGACCCAGTACTTC.

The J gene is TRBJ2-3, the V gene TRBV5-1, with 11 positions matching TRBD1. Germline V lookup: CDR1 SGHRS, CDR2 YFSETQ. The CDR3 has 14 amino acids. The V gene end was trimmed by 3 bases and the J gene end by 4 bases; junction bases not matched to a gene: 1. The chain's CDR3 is CASSWGQGADTQYF. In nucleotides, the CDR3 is TGCGCCAGCAGCTGGGGACAGGGGGCAGATACGCAGTATTTT.

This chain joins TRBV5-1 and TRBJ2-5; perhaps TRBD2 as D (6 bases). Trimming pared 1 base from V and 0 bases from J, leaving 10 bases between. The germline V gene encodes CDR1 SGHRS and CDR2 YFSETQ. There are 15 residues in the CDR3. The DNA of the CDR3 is TGCGCCAGCAGCTTGTCGGCGGGGAACCAAGAGACCCAGTACTTC. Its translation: CASSLSAGNQETQYF.

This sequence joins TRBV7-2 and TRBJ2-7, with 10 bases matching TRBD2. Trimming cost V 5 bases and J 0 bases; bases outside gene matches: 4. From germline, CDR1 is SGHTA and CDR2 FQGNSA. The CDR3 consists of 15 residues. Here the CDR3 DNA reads TGTGCCAGCAGCACCACTAGCGGGGCCTCCTACGAGCAGTACTTC. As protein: CASSTTSGASYEQYF. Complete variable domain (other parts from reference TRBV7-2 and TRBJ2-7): GAGVSQSPSNKVTEKGKDVELRCDPISGHTALYWYRQSLGQGLEFLIYFQGNSAPDKSGLPSDRFSAERTGGSVSTLTIQRTQQEDSAVYLCASSTTSGASYEQYFGPGTRLTVT.

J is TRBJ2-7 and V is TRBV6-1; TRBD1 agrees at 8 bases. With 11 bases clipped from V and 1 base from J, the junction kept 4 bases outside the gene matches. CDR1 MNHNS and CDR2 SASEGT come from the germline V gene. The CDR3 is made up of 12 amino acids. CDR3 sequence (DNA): TGTGCCGTAGACAGGGGTTCCTACGAGCAGTACTTC. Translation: CAVDRGSYEQYF.

The CDR3 bases are TGTGCCAGCAGTTCGCTCACCCAGGGAAGTTCCTACGAGCAGTACTTC. Translating it yields CASSSLTQGSSYEQYF. This chain uses TRBV28 with TRBJ2-7; TRBD1 might be the D (5 bases). Deletions cut 4 bases from V and 1 base from J, with 17 bases between. Per the germline V gene, CDR1 is MDHEN and CDR2 is SYDVKM. This CDR3 has 16 amino acids. The complete variable domain, with remaining parts taken from reference TRBV28 and TRBJ2-7, reads DVKVTQSSRYLVKRTGEKVFLECVQDMDHENMFWYRQDPGLGLRLIYFSYDVKMKEKGDIPEGYSVSREKKERFSLILESASTNQTSMYLCASSSLTQGSSYEQYFGPGTRLTVT.

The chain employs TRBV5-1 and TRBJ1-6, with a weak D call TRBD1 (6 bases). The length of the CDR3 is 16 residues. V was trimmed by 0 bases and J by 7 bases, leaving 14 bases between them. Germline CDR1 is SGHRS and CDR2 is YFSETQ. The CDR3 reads CASSLDRAGVNSPLHF. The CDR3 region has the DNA TGCGCCAGCAGCTTGGACAGGGCCGGGGTCAATTCACCCCTCCACTTT.

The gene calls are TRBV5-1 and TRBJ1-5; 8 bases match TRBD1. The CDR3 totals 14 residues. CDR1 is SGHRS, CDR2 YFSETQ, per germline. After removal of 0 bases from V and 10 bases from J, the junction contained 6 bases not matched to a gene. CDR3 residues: CASSLGTGRDPQHF. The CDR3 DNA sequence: TGCGCCAGCAGCTTGGGGACAGGGAGAGATCCCCAGCATTTT.